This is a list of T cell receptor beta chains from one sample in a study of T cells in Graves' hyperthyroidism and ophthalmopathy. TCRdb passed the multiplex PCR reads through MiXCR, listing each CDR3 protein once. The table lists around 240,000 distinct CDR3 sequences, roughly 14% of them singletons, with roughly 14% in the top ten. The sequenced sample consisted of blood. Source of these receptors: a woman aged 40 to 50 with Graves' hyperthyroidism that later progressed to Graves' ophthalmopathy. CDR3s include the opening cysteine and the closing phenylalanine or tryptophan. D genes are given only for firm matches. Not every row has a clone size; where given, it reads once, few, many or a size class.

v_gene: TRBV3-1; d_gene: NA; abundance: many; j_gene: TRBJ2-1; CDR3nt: TGTGCCAGCAGCCAAACGCTCGGGAGCTCCTACAATGAGCAGTTCTTC; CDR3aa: CASSQTLGSSYNEQFF
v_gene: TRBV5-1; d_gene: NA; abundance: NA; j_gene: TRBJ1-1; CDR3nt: TGCGCCAGCAGCTTGGGTCAGGGTTACAGAAGGGGGGCTGAAGCTTTCTTT; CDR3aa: CASSLGQGYRRGAEAFF
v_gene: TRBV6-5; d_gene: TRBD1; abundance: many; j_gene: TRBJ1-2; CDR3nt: TGTGCCAGCAGTTACTCCGGGACAGGAGTCTATGGCTACACCTTC; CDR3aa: CASSYSGTGVYGYTF
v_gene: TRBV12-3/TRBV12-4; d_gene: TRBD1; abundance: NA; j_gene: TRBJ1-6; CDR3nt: TGTGCCAGCAGCGGACAGGGAGCGGCAAATTCACCCCTCCACTTT; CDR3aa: CASSGQGAANSPLHF
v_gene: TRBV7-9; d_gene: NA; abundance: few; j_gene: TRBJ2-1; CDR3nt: TGTGCCAGCAGCTTCTCAGGGTTTTTGTACAATGAGCAGTTCTTC; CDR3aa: CASSFSGFLYNEQFF
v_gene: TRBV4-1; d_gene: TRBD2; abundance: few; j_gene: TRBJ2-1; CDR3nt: TGCGCCAGCAGCCAAGATATTCGAAATCGACTAGCGGGACTGGGGCAGTTCTTC; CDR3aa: CASSQDIRNRLAGLGQFF
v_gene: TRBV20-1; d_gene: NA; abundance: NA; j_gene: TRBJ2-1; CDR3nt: TGCAGTGCTAGCGATGTGGGGCGGGGAATCTACAATGAGCAGTTCTTC; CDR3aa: CSASDVGRGIYNEQFF
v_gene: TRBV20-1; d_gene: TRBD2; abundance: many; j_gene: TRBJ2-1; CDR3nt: TGCAGTGCCGAAGGGGGGGCGGGAGGTTATGAGCAGTTCTTC; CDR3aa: CSAEGGAGGYEQFF
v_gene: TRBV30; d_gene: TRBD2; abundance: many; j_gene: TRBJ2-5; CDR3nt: TGTGCCTGGAGTACCGGGACTAGCGGGGGGGGGGAGACCCAGTACTTC; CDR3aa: CAWSTGTSGGGETQYF
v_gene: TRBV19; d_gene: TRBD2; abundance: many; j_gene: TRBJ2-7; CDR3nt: TGTGCCAGTAGTACGCAGGGACTAGCAGTCGAGCAGTACTTC; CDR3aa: CASSTQGLAVEQYF
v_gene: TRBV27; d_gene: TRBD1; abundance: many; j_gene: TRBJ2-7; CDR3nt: TGTGCCAGCAGACCGGGACAGGGGGCGGGAGAGCAGTACTTC; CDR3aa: CASRPGQGAGEQYF
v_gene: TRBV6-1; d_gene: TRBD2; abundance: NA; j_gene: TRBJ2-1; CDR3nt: TGTGCCAGCAGTGGAGGTGGTCTAGCGGGGGGCTCCTACAATGAGCAGTTCTTC; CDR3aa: CASSGGGLAGGSYNEQFF
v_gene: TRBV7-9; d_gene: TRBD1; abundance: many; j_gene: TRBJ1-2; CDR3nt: TGTGCCAGCAGGATCGACCGGACAGGCCCACCGGATGGCTACACCTTC; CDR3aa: CASRIDRTGPPDGYTF
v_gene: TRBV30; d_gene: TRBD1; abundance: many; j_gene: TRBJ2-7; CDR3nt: TGTGCCTGGAGTAGCTTCTGGACAGGGAGAAGCTACGAGCAGTACTTC; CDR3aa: CAWSSFWTGRSYEQYF
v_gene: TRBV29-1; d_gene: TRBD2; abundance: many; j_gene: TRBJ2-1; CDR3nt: TGCAGCGTAGCTAGCGGGAGATCAGGCTACAATGAGCAGTTCTTC; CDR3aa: CSVASGRSGYNEQFF
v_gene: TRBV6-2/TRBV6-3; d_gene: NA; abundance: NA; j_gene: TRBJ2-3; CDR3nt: TGTGCCACCAAACCACAGGCTAGCACAGATACGCAGTATTTT; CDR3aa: CATKPQASTDTQYF
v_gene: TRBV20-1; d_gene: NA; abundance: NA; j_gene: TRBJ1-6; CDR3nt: TGCAGTGCTAGAGATCGAGGCAGCTCCTATAATTCACCCCTCCACTTT; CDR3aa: CSARDRGSSYNSPLHF
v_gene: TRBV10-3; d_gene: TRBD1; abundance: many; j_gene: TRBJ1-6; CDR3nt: TGTGCCATCAGTGAAGGACAGGGGAGGCCACCCCTCCACTTT; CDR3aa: CAISEGQGRPPLHF
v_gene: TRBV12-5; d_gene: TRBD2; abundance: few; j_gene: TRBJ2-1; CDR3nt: TGTGCTAGTGGTTTGGTAGTAACTAGCGGGAGGATTGAGCAGTTCTTC; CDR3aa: CASGLVVTSGRIEQFF
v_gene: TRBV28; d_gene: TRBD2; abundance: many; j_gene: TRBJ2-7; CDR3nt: TGTGCCAGCAGTTTTAGAGTGCTAGCGGGGAGTTTCGGGCAGTACTTC; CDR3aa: CASSFRVLAGSFGQYF
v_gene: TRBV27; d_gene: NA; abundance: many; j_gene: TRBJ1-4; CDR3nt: TGTGCCAGCAGTTGGGGTGCAACGGGAGAACTGTTTTTT; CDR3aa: CASSWGATGELFF
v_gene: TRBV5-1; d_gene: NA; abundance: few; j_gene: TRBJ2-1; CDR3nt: TGCGCCAGCAGCTCAGATGGTTCCTGGTTCTTC; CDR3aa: CASSSDGSWFF
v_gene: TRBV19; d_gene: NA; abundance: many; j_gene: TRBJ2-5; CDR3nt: TGTGCCAGTAGCCGCCGGGACCGAGGGTCCGTACAAGAGACCCAGTACTTC; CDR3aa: CASSRRDRGSVQETQYF
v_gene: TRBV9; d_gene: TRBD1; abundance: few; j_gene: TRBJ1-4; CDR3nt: TGTGCCAGCAGCACCGGGACAGGAGAGAATGAAAAACTGTTTTTT; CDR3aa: CASSTGTGENEKLFF
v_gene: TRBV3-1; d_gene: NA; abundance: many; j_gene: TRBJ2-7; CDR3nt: TGTGCCAGCAGCCTTGGGCCCCGGACCTACGAGCAGTACTTC; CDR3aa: CASSLGPRTYEQYF
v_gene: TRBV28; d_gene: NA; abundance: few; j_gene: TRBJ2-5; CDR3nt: TGTACCAGCAGTTTATGGGAGACCCAGTACTTC; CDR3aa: CTSSLWETQYF
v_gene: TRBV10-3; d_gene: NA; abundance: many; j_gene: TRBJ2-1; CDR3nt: TGTGCCATCAGTGACCAGAAAGACAATGAGCAGTTCTTC; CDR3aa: CAISDQKDNEQFF
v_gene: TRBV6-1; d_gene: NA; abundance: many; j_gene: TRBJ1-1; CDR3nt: TGTGCCAGCAGTCAGACAGCGGACACTGAAGCTTTCTTT; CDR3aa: CASSQTADTEAFF
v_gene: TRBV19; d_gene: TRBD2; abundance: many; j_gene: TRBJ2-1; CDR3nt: TGTGCCAGTACCCCACTAGCGGGAGGGAACAATGAGCAGTTCTTC; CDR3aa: CASTPLAGGNNEQFF
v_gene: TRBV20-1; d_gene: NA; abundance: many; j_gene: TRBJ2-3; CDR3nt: TGCAGTGCTAGAGGCAGCCCGTCAGGGACAGATACGCAGTATTTT; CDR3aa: CSARGSPSGTDTQYF
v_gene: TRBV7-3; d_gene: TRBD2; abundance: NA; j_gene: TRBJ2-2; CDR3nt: TGTGCCAGCAGCATGGGGACTAGCGGGAGAGTCCCCGGGGAGCTGTTTTTT; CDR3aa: CASSMGTSGRVPGELFF
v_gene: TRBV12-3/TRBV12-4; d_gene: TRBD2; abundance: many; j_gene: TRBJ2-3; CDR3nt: TGTGCCAGCTTGATAAGGCTAGCGGGAGTTTTGGATACGCAGTATTTT; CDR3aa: CASLIRLAGVLDTQYF
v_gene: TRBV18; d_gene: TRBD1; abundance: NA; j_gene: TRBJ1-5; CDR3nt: TGTGCCAGCTCACCATTCCGGACAGGGGCGGGTAGCAATCAGCCCCAGCATTTT; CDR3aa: CASSPFRTGAGSNQPQHF
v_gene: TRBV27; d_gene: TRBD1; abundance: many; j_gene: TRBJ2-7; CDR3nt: TGTGCCAGCAGTCCCCAGGGGGAGACCTACGAGCAGTACTTC; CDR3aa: CASSPQGETYEQYF
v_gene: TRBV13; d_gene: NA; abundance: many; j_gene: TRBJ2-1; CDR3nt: TGTGCCAGCAGCTTCCAGCCCTCGGGACTCCCCGACAATGAGCAGTTCTTC; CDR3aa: CASSFQPSGLPDNEQFF
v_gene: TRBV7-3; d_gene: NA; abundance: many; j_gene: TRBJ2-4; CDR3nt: TGTGCCAGCAGCTTACAGGGTAGCAACATTCAGTACTTC; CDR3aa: CASSLQGSNIQYF
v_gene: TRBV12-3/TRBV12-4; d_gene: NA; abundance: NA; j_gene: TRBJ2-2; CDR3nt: TGTGCCAGCAGTTTTTGGATGGCCGGCCAGGGGCGGGCCGGGGGGCTGGTTTTT; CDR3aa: CASSFWMAGQGRAGGLVF
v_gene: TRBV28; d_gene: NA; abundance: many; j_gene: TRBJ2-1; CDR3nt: TGTGCCAGCACCCCTTTATGGCCCCCCGGATTCCATGAGCAGTTCTTC; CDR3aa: CASTPLWPPGFHEQFF
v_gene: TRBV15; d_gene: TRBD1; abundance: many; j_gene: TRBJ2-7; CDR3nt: TGTGCCACCAGCAGAGATTACCCCCGGGACAGGGGCCACGAGCAGTACTTC; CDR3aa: CATSRDYPRDRGHEQYF
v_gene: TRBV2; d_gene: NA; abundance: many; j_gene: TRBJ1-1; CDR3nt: TGTGCCAGCAGTGACCCCATTTACAACCCCCTTTACGAAGCTTTCTTT; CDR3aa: CASSDPIYNPLYEAFF
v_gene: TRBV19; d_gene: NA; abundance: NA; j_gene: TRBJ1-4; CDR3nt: TGTGCCAGTACCTCGGGGACGGCAAATGAAAAACTGTTTTTT; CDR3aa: CASTSGTANEKLFF
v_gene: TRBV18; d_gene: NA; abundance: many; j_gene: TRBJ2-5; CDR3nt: TGTGCCAGCTCACCACGGACAGAAGAAGAGACCCAGTACTTC; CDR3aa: CASSPRTEEETQYF
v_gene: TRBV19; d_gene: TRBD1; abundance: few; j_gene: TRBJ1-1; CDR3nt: TGTGCCAGCAGAATTACAGGGGGAAACACTGAAGCTTTCTTT; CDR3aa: CASRITGGNTEAFF
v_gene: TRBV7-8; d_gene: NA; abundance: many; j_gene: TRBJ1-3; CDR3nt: TGTGCCAGCAGCTCCCGGACATCAGGACCTGGAAACACCATATATTTT; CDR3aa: CASSSRTSGPGNTIYF
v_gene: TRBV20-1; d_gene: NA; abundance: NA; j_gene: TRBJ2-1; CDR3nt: TGCAGTGCTAGTGGGCCTCAAGTCGCCCTCTACCACCCGTTCTTC; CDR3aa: CSASGPQVALYHPFF